The following is a T cell receptor (beta chain) sequence with its context. As yet, its antigen is unknown. This record belongs to a study of T cell responses to AZD1222 COVID-19 vaccine. General observations from the study: Increased Spike-specific TCR breadth and depth were observed after two AZD1222 doses.

V was trimmed by 3 bases and J by 6 bases, leaving 9 bases between them. The CDR3 has 13 amino acids. Per the germline V gene, CDR1 is SGHVS and CDR2 is FQNEAQ. Produced via immunoSEQ multiplex PCR; TCRdb's table is partial and in-frame only. The table lists fewer than 200,000 clones, about 90% of them singletons. The chain employs TRBV7-8 and TRBJ2-1; D not certain. This sequence was found in an adult in good health. Sequencing used peripheral blood, obtained on day 0 of MenACWY control vaccination. The CDR3 DNA follows: TGTGCCAGCAGCTTCTTACGAGGCAATGAGCAGTTCTTC. Translating it yields CASSFLRGNEQFF.